The source of this T cell receptor (beta chain) is a study of T cell responses to AZD1222 COVID-19 vaccine. Points from the study as a whole: Only a handful of AZD1222 recipients, five to seven in all, had baseline seropositivity.

As concerns this clone: As yet, its antigen is unknown.

CDR3 size: 15 residues. CDR1 and CDR2 (germline): KGHSH, LQKENI. Trimming stripped 1 base from V and 3 bases from J, with 12 bases between. Sequencing used immunoSEQ multiplex PCR; TCRdb keeps in-frame clones, though not all of them. Of approximately 140,000 clones listed, about 93% are singletons. V and J are TRBV18 and TRBJ1-1; unclear D gene. The specimen was peripheral blood, collected on day 0 of MenACWY control vaccination. The sequence was obtained from an adult in good health. For the CDR3, the DNA is TGTGCCAGCTCACCACAGGAGTCACCTCACACTGAAGCTTTCTTT. The encoded protein is CASSPQESPHTEAFF.